A selection of T cell receptor beta chains follows, all from one sample in a study of high-grade serous ovarian cancer treatment subgroups. Sequencing used immunoSEQ multiplex PCR; TCRdb keeps in-frame clones, though not all of them. The repertoire holds about 7,700 clones, just over 70% seen once, with over 4.5% in the top ten. Material: tumor tissue. These receptors were taken from a human donor with high-grade serous ovarian cancer. CDR3s include the opening cysteine and the closing phenylalanine or tryptophan. D genes are given only for firm matches.

J gene	V gene	D gene	CDR3 protein
TRBJ2-3	TRBV21-1	-	CASSKAQLRTDTQYF
TRBJ2-3	TRBV9	TRBD1	CASTKGAFQDTQYF
TRBJ2-5	TRBV7-8	TRBD2	CASSLRLAGGLETQYF
TRBJ2-3	TRBV7-2	TRBD2	CASSYKTSGRGADTQYF
TRBJ2-7	TRBV30	-	CAWSRGAYEQYF
TRBJ2-5	TRBV18	-	CASSPGSQETQYF
TRBJ2-5	TRBV5-1	TRBD2	CASSLAAVKETQYF
TRBJ2-7	TRBV7-2	TRBD2	CASSPASGLSSYEQYF
TRBJ2-1	TRBV5-1	TRBD2	CASSSLAGAQEQFF
TRBJ2-3	TRBV11-2	TRBD2	CASSQLLSWREGADTQYF
TRBJ2-3	TRBV7-6	TRBD2	CASSLAASGSSRTDTQYF
TRBJ2-1	TRBV7-3	-	CASSRTGPGANEQFF
TRBJ2-1	TRBV5-8	-	CASSLAGLNNEQFF
TRBJ1-1	TRBV11-2	-	CASSPSILPWETEAFF
TRBJ2-7	TRBV7-3	-	CASSPGAGYEQYF
TRBJ2-4	TRBV9	-	CASSVEGWGKNIQYF
TRBJ1-5	TRBV7-2	TRBD1	CASSLVRDSRQPQHF
TRBJ1-1	TRBV5-1	-	CASSLSGVQEAFF
TRBJ1-5	TRBV7-2	-	CASSVQPNQPQHF
TRBJ1-5	TRBV27	-	CASWGDYQPQHF
TRBJ1-1	TRBV7-9	-	CASSLFLRGRTEAFF
TRBJ2-5	TRBV28	-	CASSLGGGLTYQETQYF
TRBJ1-1	TRBV10-3	-	CAIGIGVQNTEAFF
TRBJ2-7	TRBV11-3	-	CASSFFRGTYEQYF
TRBJ2-7	TRBV28	-	CATDFVGDKYEQYF
TRBJ2-2	TRBV18	-	CASSPREASTGELFF
TRBJ1-6	TRBV29-1	-	CSVEAGVNSPLHF
TRBJ2-3	TRBV7-2	-	CASSLRLATDTQYF
TRBJ2-5	TRBV7-2	TRBD2	CASSSRLAEETQYF
TRBJ2-1	TRBV7-2	-	CASGSSYNEQFF
TRBJ1-4	TRBV18	-	CASSPNEKLFF
TRBJ1-6	TRBV13	TRBD1	CASMPGQYNSPLHF
TRBJ2-7	TRBV27	-	CASSVADSSYEQYF
TRBJ1-2	TRBV6-6	-	CASIRGDDGSNYGYTF
TRBJ2-3	TRBV5-4	TRBD2	CASSLAERGGRDTQYF
TRBJ2-1	TRBV5-1	-	CASSLLSSGTYNEQFF
TRBJ1-5	TRBV6-6	-	CASRTWVGASNQPQHF
TRBJ2-5	TRBV7-9	-	CASSFGWQETQYF
TRBJ2-4	TRBV30	TRBD2	CAWTKGASGRTSIQYF
TRBJ2-5	TRBV5-4	TRBD1	CASSPWTGQETQYF
TRBJ2-5	TRBV7-9	TRBD1	CASSLRGLGEQYF